Each of the 31 T cell receptor beta chains below was sequenced from the same sample in a study of blood T cell repertoires in COVID-19. Only in-frame clones appear in the TCRdb table, and some are missing; sequencing was by immunoSEQ multiplex PCR. The table records roughly 240,000 clones, roughly four fifths of them present only once. Sample: peripheral blood. The receptors originated from a woman in her 70s with acute or convalescent COVID-19.

CDR3 nucleotide sequence: TGTGCCAGCAGTTTAGCGGGACAGGTCACTGAAGCTTTCTTT. Residues: CASSLAGQVTEAFF. This chain links TRBV28 with TRBJ1-1; 8 nucleotides match TRBD1. J gave up 4 bases and V 2 bases, and 3 bases lay outside the gene matches. CDR3 length: 14 residues. Germline-derived CDR1 and CDR2 are MDHEN and SYDVKM.

This sequence joins TRBV6-1 and TRBJ1-5, with D maybe TRBD1 (5 bases). Germline CDR1 is MNHNS and CDR2 is SASEGT. Trimming pared 1 base from V and 1 base from J, leaving 8 bases between. The CDR3 totals 15 residues. Here the CDR3 reads CASSEGAGSNQPQHF. In DNA form, the CDR3 reads TGTGCCAGCAGTGAAGGGGCAGGGAGCAATCAGCCCCAGCATTTT.

This clone was counted a single time. The chain couples TRBV28 to TRBJ2-3; D may be TRBD2 (5 bases). The CDR3 runs 18 residues. Germline V CDR1 and CDR2: MDHEN, SYDVKM. The V end lost 5 bases, the J end lost 2 bases, and 23 bases lay between the germline ends. CDR3 protein: CASSPLGFAGYFTDTQYF. The CDR3 DNA reads as TGTGCCAGCAGTCCCCTCGGGTTCGCGGGTTACTTCACAGATACGCAGTATTTT. The full variable domain, rest sourced from reference TRBV28 and TRBJ2-3, is DVKVTQSSRYLVKRTGEKVFLECVQDMDHENMFWYRQDPGLGLRLIYFSYDVKMKEKGDIPEGYSVSREKKERFSLILESASTNQTSMYLCASSPLGFAGYFTDTQYFGPGTRLTVL.

The chain combines TRBV23-1 with TRBJ1-2, with 12 nucleotides matching TRBD1. TRBV23-1 is classed as an ORF, of uncertain function. The CDR3 runs 17 residues. With 0 bases clipped from V and 3 bases from J, the junction kept 5 bases outside the gene matches. The CDR3 spells CASSQSGQGALDYGYTF. The CDR3 bases are TGCGCCAGCAGTCAATCGGGACAGGGGGCATTAGACTATGGCTACACCTTC.

CDR3 sequence: CASSLEQGLQPQHF. The CDR3 DNA follows: TGTGCCAGCAGTTTGGAACAGGGGCTTCAGCCCCAGCATTTT. The rearrangement links TRBV27 to TRBJ1-5; TRBD1 matches at 7 bases. This CDR3 has 14 amino acids. CDR1 MNHEY and CDR2 SMNVEV come from the germline V gene (reference sequence). J was trimmed by 6 bases and V by 3 bases; bases with no gene match: 5.

This chain links TRBV20-1 with TRBJ2-4; tentative D call: TRBD2 (5 bases). There are 11 residues in the CDR3. CDR1 DFQATT and CDR2 SNEGSKA come from the germline V gene (reference sequence). The V and J ends lost 2 bases and 6 bases respectively, with 5 bases between them. The CDR3: CSARRGNIQYF. The CDR3 DNA reads as TGCAGTGCTAGACGGGGAAACATTCAGTACTTC.

The chain employs TRBV7-9 and TRBJ1-2; a possible D gene is TRBD1 (6 bases). CDR3 size: 15 residues. Per germline, CDR1 SEHNR and CDR2 FQNEAQ (reference sequence). Trimming pared 5 bases from V and 0 bases from J, leaving 13 bases between. The CDR3, as DNA: TGTGCCAGCAGCCAGCGGGGGCTAGCTAACTATGGCTACACCTTC. Protein product: CASSQRGLANYGYTF.

This sequence joins TRBV27 and TRBJ2-7, with TRBD2 identical over 14 bases. There are 16 residues in the CDR3. With V trimmed by 5 bases and J by 4 bases, 7 bases remained unmatched. Per germline, CDR1 MNHEY and CDR2 SMNVEV (reference sequence). The CDR3 sequence is CASSPSGTSGGYEQYF. The CDR3 nucleotides read TGTGCCAGCAGTCCATCCGGGACTAGCGGGGGATACGAGCAGTACTTC.

This chain uses TRBV11-2 with TRBJ1-1; D unresolved. The germline CDR1 and CDR2 sequences are SGHAT and FQNNGV. V was shortened by 1 base and J by 0 bases, with 12 bases between the two germline ends. The CDR3 contains 16 residues. The CDR3 DNA reads TGTGCCAGCAGCTTAGGAGCTGAGTTAATGAACACTGAAGCTTTCTTT. This gives the protein CASSLGAELMNTEAFF. The full variable domain, with the rest looked up from reference TRBV11-2 and TRBJ1-1, is EAGVAQSPRYKIIEKRQSVAFWCNPISGHATLYWYQQILGQGPKLLIQFQNNGVVDDSQLPKDRFSAERLKGVDSTLKIQPAKLEDSAVYLCASSLGAELMNTEAFFGQGTRLTVV.

V and J are TRBV6-6 and TRBJ1-1; D gene unclear. Germline CDR1 reads MNHNY; CDR2 reads SVGAGI (reference sequence). The V gene lost 5 bases and the J gene lost 5 bases, with 12 bases spanning the gap. There are 13 residues in the CDR3. CDR3 region: CASSIPRETEAFF. CDR3 in DNA: TGTGCCAGCAGTATACCGAGGGAAACTGAAGCTTTCTTT.

The V gene is TRBV4-1, the J gene TRBJ1-1, with no clear D. V lost 4 bases and J 6 bases, leaving 12 bases between the germline ends. Per germline, CDR1 MGHRA and CDR2 YSYEKL. This CDR3 is 13 amino acids long. The CDR3 loop is CASSLSGSAEAFF. The CDR3 region has the DNA TGCGCCAGCAGCCTTTCTGGTTCGGCTGAAGCTTTCTTT.

A few counts support this clone. The chain links TRBV20-1 to TRBJ1-2; D call uncertain. The CDR3 has 11 amino acids. CDR1 and CDR2 (germline): DFQATT, SNEGSKA (reference sequence). V dropped 6 bases and J dropped 8 bases, with 13 bases sitting between them. CDR3 protein: CSAGRQWGYTF. The CDR3 DNA sequence: TGCAGTGCAGGGAGGCAGTGGGGCTACACCTTC.

V and J are TRBV30 and TRBJ2-2; 12 bases line up with TRBD1. The CDR3 length is 16 residues. Germline trimming cut 2 bases from V and 7 bases from J; bases unmatched to any gene: 8. CDR1 GTSNPN and CDR2 SVGIG come from the germline V gene (reference sequence). The CDR3 protein is CAWSLRGQGASGELFF. Written as DNA, the CDR3 is TGTGCCTGGAGTCTACGGGGACAGGGGGCCAGCGGGGAGCTGTTTTTT.

This sequence joins TRBV27 and TRBJ1-2, with D perhaps matching TRBD1 (5 bases). The CDR3 sequence is 15 residues long. V was pared by 7 bases and J by 5 bases, with 20 bases between. CDR1 and CDR2 from the germline V gene are MNHEY and SMNVEV (reference sequence). The CDR3 DNA follows: TGTGCCAGCATGTCCGGGGGTTTGGGCGCGTATGGCTACACCTTC. This gives the protein CASMSGGLGAYGYTF.

This clone was picked up a small number of times. The rearrangement links TRBV29-1 to TRBJ2-7, with D perhaps matching TRBD2 (6 bases). This CDR3 comprises 13 residues. With 3 bases removed from V and 3 bases from J, the gap between germline ends came to 12 bases. Germline assignment: CDR1 SQVTM and CDR2 ANQGSEA. The CDR3 loop is CSVEGDSGYEQYF. The CDR3 DNA reads as TGCAGCGTTGAGGGGGATAGCGGCTACGAGCAGTACTTC.

The CDR3 protein is CASSTTGVDGYTF. In DNA form, the CDR3 reads TGCGCCAGCAGCACCACAGGTGTGGATGGCTACACCTTC. The V and J genes are TRBV10-1 and TRBJ1-2; D may be TRBD1 (5 bases). Trimming cost V 6 bases and J 6 bases, with 14 bases left between them. Germline V gene data show CDR1 as WNHNN and CDR2 as SYGVQD (reference sequence). The CDR3 has 13 residues.

The genes are TRBV5-1 and TRBJ2-7; D call uncertain. The CDR3 is 15 amino acids. V lost 4 bases, J lost 2 bases, and 16 bases lay in between. Looked up from germline, CDR1 is SGHRS and CDR2 is YFSETQ. The CDR3 loop is CASSLSVTATYEQYF. In DNA, the CDR3 is TGCGCCAGCAGCCTCTCGGTTACCGCGACCTACGAGCAGTACTTC.

The chain joins TRBV18 to TRBJ2-5; TRBD1 matches at 8 bases. This CDR3 spans 15 amino acids. J lost 1 base, V lost 3 bases, and 4 bases had no gene match. Germline V gives CDR1 KGHSH, CDR2 LQKENI. The CDR3 coding sequence is TGTGCCAGCTCACCTTTAGGACAGGGCCAAGAGACCCAGTACTTC. This translates into CASSPLGQGQETQYF.

This clone has a handful of counts. The rearrangement joins TRBV3-1 (or the pseudogene TRBV3-2) to TRBJ1-1, with a weak D call TRBD1 (5 bases). Deletions cut 4 bases from V and 5 bases from J, with 14 bases between. The CDR3 has 14 amino acids. Looked up from germline, CDR1 is LGHDT and CDR2 is YNNKEL (reference sequence). CDR3 protein: CASSPEVQGTEAFF. Here the CDR3 DNA reads TGTGCCAGCAGCCCCGAGGTCCAGGGAACTGAAGCTTTCTTT.

The V and J genes are TRBV29-1 and TRBJ1-1, with 7 bases lining up with TRBD1. This CDR3 region has 13 residues. V lost 4 bases and J lost 10; bases outside the gene matches: 12. The germline CDR1 and CDR2 sequences are SQVTM and ANQGSEA. Written as DNA, the CDR3 is TGCAGCGTTGCCTGGGACAGCTCGGGGGTAGCTTTCTTT. It yields the protein CSVAWDSSGVAFF.

The chain has TRBV5-6 and TRBJ2-7, with 7 bases identical to TRBD2. Germline V gives CDR1 SGHDT, CDR2 YYEEEE. The CDR3 loop spans 17 amino acids. J was trimmed by 4 bases and V by 2 bases; bases with no gene match: 15. The CDR3 DNA sequence: TGTGCCAGCAGCTTTATGCCAGGGACTAAAGGCGGGTACGAGCAGTACTTC. Translated, it gives CASSFMPGTKGGYEQYF. The full variable domain, with the rest looked up from reference TRBV5-6 and TRBJ2-7, is DAGVTQSPTHLIKTRGQQVTLRCSPKSGHDTVSWYQQALGQGPQFIFQYYEEEERQRGNFPDRFSGHQFPNYSSELNVNALLLGDSALYLCASSFMPGTKGGYEQYFGPGTRLTVT.

This chain joins TRBV5-1 and TRBJ2-3; a weak D match, TRBD2 (5 bases). This CDR3 is 12 amino acids long. With 4 bases removed from V and 7 bases from J, the gap between germline ends came to 10 bases. Germline CDR1 and CDR2: SGHRS and YFSETQ. CDR3 DNA sequence: TGCGCCAGCAGCACGGGAAGAAATACGCAGTATTTT. Translation gives CASSTGRNTQYF.

The count of this clone is one. The DNA for the CDR3 is TGTGCCAGCAACCAGGGGATACGAGAGACCCAGTACTTC. It is translated as CASNQGIRETQYF. The chain links TRBV7-9 to TRBJ2-5, with D perhaps TRBD1 (6 bases). V lost 7 bases to trimming and J lost 4 bases, with 13 bases between them. Germline CDR1 is SEHNR and CDR2 is FQNEAQ (reference sequence). The CDR3 consists of 13 residues. Supplemented by reference TRBV7-9 and TRBJ2-5, the full variable domain reads DTGVSQNPRHKITKRGQNVTFRCDPISEHNRLYWYRQTLGQGPEFLTYFQNEAQLEKSRLLSDRFSAERPKGSFSTLEIQRTEQGDSAMYLCASNQGIRETQYFGPGTRLLVL.

This chain uses TRBV5-4 with TRBJ1-2, with 8 bases that match TRBD1. The CDR3 has 16 residues. After removal of 0 bases from V and 8 bases from J, the junction contained 12 bases not matched to a gene. The germline V gene has CDR1 SGHNT and CDR2 YYREEE (reference sequence). For the CDR3, the DNA is TGTGCCAGCAGCTTGGGGACAGGGAGGATGATCGAGGGCTACACCTTC. Its protein is CASSLGTGRMIEGYTF.

The rearrangement uses TRBV2 and TRBJ1-5, with TRBD1 matching over 8 bases. Germline V gene data show CDR1 as SNHLY and CDR2 as FYNNEI. The CDR3 is made up of 12 amino acids. V shed 8 bases, J shed 4 bases, and the junction held 1 base outside the gene matches. The chain's CDR3 is CASGTGNQPQHF. The CDR3 nucleotides read TGTGCCAGCGGGACAGGAAATCAGCCCCAGCATTTT. Filled out from reference TRBV2 and TRBJ1-5, the complete variable domain reads EPEVTQTPSHQVTQMGQEVILRCVPISNHLYFYWYRQILGQKVEFLVSFYNNEISEKSEIFDDQFSVERPDGSNFTLKIRSTKLEDSAMYFCASGTGNQPQHFGDGTRLSIL.

The rearrangement uses TRBV7-2 and TRBJ1-3; 8 bases match TRBD1. CDR3 length: 14 amino acids. Per germline, CDR1 SGHTA and CDR2 FQGNSA. V lost 7 bases, J lost 2 bases, and 4 bases stayed unmatched. The CDR3 DNA reads TGTGCCAGCACCCAGGACAGGGCTGGAAACACCATATATTTT. Protein sequence: CASTQDRAGNTIYF.

For the CDR3, the DNA is TGTGCCAGCAGTCTGGACAGGGAAGGCGGTCAGCCCCAGCATTTT. Translation gives CASSLDREGGQPQHF. The V and J genes are TRBV2 and TRBJ1-5; 8 bases map to TRBD1. With 5 bases clipped from V and 6 bases from J, the junction kept 9 bases outside the gene matches. CDR1 SNHLY and CDR2 FYNNEI come from the germline V gene. The CDR3 contains 15 residues. Filled out from reference TRBV2 and TRBJ1-5, the complete variable domain reads EPEVTQTPSHQVTQMGQEVILRCVPISNHLYFYWYRQILGQKVEFLVSFYNNEISEKSEIFDDQFSVERPDGSNFTLKIRSTKLEDSAMYFCASSLDREGGQPQHFGDGTRLSIL.

The gene calls are TRBV29-1 and TRBJ2-7; no firm D call. The germline V gene encodes CDR1 SQVTM and CDR2 ANQGSEA. V gave up 1 base and J gave up 2 bases, with 9 bases separating them. CDR3 length: 13 residues. The CDR3, as DNA: TGCAGCGTTGAAGCCCAGGCCACCTACGAGCAGTACTTC. Its translation is CSVEAQATYEQYF.

The chain couples TRBV19 to TRBJ2-2; D is ambiguous. Germline lookup yields CDR1 LNHDA and CDR2 SQIVND (reference sequence). CDR3 length: 15 amino acids. V was pared by 5 bases and J by 1 base, with 11 bases between. CDR3 nucleotide sequence: TGTGCCAGTAGTCGGGTGGCGCGGAACACCGGGGAGCTGTTTTTT. This translates into CASSRVARNTGELFF.

The J gene is TRBJ1-2, the V gene TRBV28; 8 bases align to TRBD1. The CDR3 spans 15 residues. The ends lost 5 bases at V and 2 bases at J; junction bases unmatched: 7. The V gene's germline CDR1 is MDHEN and CDR2 SYDVKM. The CDR3 loop reads CASSLATGANYGYTF. DNA for the CDR3: TGTGCCAGCAGTCTGGCGACAGGGGCGAACTATGGCTACACCTTC.

The rearrangement joins TRBV4-3 to TRBJ2-7; D perhaps matches TRBD2 (6 bases). The V and J ends lost 1 base and 5 bases respectively, with 6 bases between them. CDR3 length: 12 amino acids. Germline CDR1 LGHNA, CDR2 YSLEER. The CDR3 is CASSQGGDEQYF. In DNA form, the CDR3 reads TGCGCCAGCAGCCAAGGGGGGGACGAGCAGTACTTC.